This entry concerns a single T cell receptor beta chain. This sample is drawn from a study of blood T cell repertoires in COVID-19. Unmatched junction bases numbered 21, after V lost 6 bases and J lost 5 bases. The CDR3 covers 19 residues. The germline CDR1 and CDR2 sequences are MNHEY and SMNVEV (reference sequence). Individuals aged 18 to 89 years were recruited from roughly 22 US areas. Two negative PCRs, clearance, or symptom resolution had been documented for recovered Cohort 3 donors. Profiled with immunoSEQ multiplex PCR; TCRdb holds only in-frame clones, not every one. This sample has 150,000 to 200,000 clones, with less than 90% found just once.

The receptor's source is a woman between 50 and 59 years old who had recovered from COVID-19. Sequences were obtained from PBMCs or T cells enriched from blood (not recorded which). The chain has TRBV27 and TRBJ2-2; TRBD2 agrees at 7 bases. The CDR3 coding sequence is TGTGCCAGCAGCTCCCTCACACCGGGACTATTACTCGGAACCGGGGAGCTGTTTTTT. Protein sequence: CASSSLTPGLLLGTGELFF.